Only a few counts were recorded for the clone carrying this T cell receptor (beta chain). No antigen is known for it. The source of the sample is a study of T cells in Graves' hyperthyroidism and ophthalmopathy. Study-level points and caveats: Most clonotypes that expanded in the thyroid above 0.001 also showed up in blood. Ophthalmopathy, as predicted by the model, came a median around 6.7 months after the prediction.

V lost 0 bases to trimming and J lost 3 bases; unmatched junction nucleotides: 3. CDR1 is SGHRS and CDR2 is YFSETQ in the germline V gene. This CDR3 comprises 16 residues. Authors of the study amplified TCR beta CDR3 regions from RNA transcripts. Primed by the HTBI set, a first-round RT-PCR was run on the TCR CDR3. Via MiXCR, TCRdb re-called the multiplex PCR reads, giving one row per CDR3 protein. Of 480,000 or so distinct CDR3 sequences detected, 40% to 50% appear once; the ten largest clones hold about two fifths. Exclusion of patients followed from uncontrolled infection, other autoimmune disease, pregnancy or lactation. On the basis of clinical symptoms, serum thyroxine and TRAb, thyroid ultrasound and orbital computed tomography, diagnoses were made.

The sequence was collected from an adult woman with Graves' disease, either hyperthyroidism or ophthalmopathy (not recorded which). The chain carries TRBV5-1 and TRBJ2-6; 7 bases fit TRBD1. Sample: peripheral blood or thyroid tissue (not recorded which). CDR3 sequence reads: CASSLGQGNGANVLTF. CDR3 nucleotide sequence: TGCGCCAGCAGCTTGGGACAGGGAAATGGGGCCAACGTCCTGACTTTC. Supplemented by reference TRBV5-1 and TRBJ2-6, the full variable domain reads KAGVTQTPRYLIKTRGQQVTLSCSPISGHRSVSWYQQTPGQGLQFLFEYFSETQRNKGNFPGRFSGRQFSNSRSEMNVSTLELGDSALYLCASSLGQGNGANVLTFGAGSRLTVL.